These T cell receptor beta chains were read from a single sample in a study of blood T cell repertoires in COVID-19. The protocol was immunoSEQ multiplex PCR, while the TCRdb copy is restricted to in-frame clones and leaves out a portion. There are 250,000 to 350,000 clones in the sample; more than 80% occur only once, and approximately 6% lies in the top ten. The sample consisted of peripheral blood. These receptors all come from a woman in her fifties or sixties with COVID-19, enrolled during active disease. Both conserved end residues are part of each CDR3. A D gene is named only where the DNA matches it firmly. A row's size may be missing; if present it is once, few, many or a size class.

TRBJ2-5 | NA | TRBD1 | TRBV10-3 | TGTGCCATCAGCGGGGCGGCCCCGGGACAGGGGCCTCAAGAGACCCAGTACTTC | CAISGAAPGQGPQETQYF
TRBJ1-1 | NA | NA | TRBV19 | TGTGCCAGTAGTACAGGGTGGCAGGGGCTTCAGAACACTGAAGCTTTCTTT | CASSTGWQGLQNTEAFF
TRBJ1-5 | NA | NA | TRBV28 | TGTGCCAGCAGTTTTGGATTGGGAGTTCAGCCCCAGCATTTT | CASSFGLGVQPQHF
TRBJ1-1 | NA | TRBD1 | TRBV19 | TGTGCCAGTAGTCACGGGACAGTAGGGCCCAACACTGAAGCTTTCTTT | CASSHGTVGPNTEAFF
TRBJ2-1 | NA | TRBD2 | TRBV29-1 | TGCAGCGTTGGCAAACTAGCGGGGGTCAATGAGCAGTTCTTC | CSVGKLAGVNEQFF
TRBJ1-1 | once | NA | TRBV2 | TGTGCCAGCAGCGGCAGGACTGAAGCTTTCTTT | CASSGRTEAFF
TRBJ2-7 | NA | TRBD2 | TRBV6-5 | TGTGCCAGCAGCGGGGGAGGGTACTCCTACGAGCAGTACTTC | CASSGGGYSYEQYF
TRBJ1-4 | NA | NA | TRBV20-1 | TGCAGTGCTAGTTCCCCGGGGGAAAAACTGTTTTTT | CSASSPGEKLFF
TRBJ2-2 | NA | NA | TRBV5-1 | TGCGCCAGCAGCTTGGAGGGGCCTAGGGACACCGGGGAGCTGTTTTTT | CASSLEGPRDTGELFF
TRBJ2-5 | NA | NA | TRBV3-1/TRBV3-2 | TGTGCCAGCAGCCAAGATATATCAGGGAACGGGGAGACCCAGTACTTC | CASSQDISGNGETQYF
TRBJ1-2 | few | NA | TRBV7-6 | TGTGCCAGCAGCCGGACAGTGGTGGGGGGCTACACCTTC | CASSRTVVGGYTF
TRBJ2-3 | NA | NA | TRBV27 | TGTGCCACCAAGGACGGGGGAGCCACAGATACGCAGTATTTT | CATKDGGATDTQYF
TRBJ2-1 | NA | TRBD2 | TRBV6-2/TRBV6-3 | TGTGCCAGCAGTCCCACTAGCGATGAGCAGTTCTTC | CASSPTSDEQFF
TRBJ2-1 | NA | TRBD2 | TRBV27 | TGTGCCAGCATCGCCCCGGGACTAGCGGTCGACGAGCAGTTCTTC | CASIAPGLAVDEQFF
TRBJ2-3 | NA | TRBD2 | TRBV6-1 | TGTGCCAGCAGTGATAGCGGGAGCAGGAAAACGCAGTATTTT | CASSDSGSRKTQYF
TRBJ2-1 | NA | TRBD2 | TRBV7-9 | TGTGCCAGCAGCCCCACTAGCGGGAGGGCCATGAGGGAGCAGTTCTTC | CASSPTSGRAMREQFF
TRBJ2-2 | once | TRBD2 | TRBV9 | TGTGCCAGCAGCACTAGCTCAGCGCGGGAGCCCGGGGAGCTGTTTTTT | CASSTSSAREPGELFF
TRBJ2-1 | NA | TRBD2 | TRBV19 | TGTGCCAGTAGTATAGTGTCGGGAGGGCTGTCCTACAATGAGCAGTTCTTC | CASSIVSGGLSYNEQFF
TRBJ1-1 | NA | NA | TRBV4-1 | TGCGCCAGCAGCACTCAGGGTGAAGCTTTCTTT | CASSTQGEAFF
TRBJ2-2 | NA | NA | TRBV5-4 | TGTGCCAGCAGCTTTGGCAACACCGGGGAGCTGTTTTTT | CASSFGNTGELFF
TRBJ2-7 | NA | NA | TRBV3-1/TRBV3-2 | TGTGCCAGCAGCCAAGATCAGTCAAGGGGGTGGCAGTACTTC | CASSQDQSRGWQYF
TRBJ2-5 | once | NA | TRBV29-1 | TGCAGCGCGGGGGAGGTTAGTGAAGAGACCCAGTACTTC | CSAGEVSEETQYF
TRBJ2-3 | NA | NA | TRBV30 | TGTGCCTGGAGTGCCCACTTGTCGGCGGGTCAGGATACGCAGTATTTT | CAWSAHLSAGQDTQYF
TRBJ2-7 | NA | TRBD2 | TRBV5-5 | TGTGCCAGCAGCGCAGGACTAGCGGGGACCTACGAGCAGTACTTC | CASSAGLAGTYEQYF
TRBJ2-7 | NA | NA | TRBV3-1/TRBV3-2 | TGTGCCAGCAGCCGAGGACTGGACCAAGGAGGCGAGCAGTACTTC | CASSRGLDQGGEQYF
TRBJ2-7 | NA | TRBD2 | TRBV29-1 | TGCAGCGTTGAAGTGATGGGGGGGGTTGGGTACGAGCAGTACTTC | CSVEVMGGVGYEQYF
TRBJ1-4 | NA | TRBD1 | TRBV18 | TGTGCCAGCTCACCAAAGGGGGCTCAGGAAAAACTGTTTTTT | CASSPKGAQEKLFF
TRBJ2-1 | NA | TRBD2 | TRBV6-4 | TGTGCCAGCAGACCGACTAGCGGGAGATTTAATGAGCAGTTCTTC | CASRPTSGRFNEQFF
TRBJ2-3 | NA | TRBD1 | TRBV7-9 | TGTGCCAGCAGCATCAGGGGGCGCGCAGATACGCAGTATTTT | CASSIRGRADTQYF
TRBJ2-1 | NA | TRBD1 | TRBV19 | TGTGCCAGTAGTACCTCCGGGACAGGGGGGCTAGCGGTATACAATGAGCAGTTCTTC | CASSTSGTGGLAVYNEQFF
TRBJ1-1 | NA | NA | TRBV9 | TGTGCCAGCAGCCCCCAGGGTTGGGGGGCGGGGGACACTGAAGCTTTCTTT | CASSPQGWGAGDTEAFF
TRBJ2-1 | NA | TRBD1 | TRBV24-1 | TGTGCCACCAGTGACCCGGACAGGTACAATGAGCAGTTCTTC | CATSDPDRYNEQFF
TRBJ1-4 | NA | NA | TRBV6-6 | TGTGCCAGCCAACCCCACGTAAACCAGAATGAAAAACTGTTTTTT | CASQPHVNQNEKLFF
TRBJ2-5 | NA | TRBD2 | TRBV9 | TGTGCCAGCAGCGAGGGGACTAGCCTTTGGGAGACCCAGTACTTC | CASSEGTSLWETQYF
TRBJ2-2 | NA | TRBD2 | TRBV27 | TGTGCCAGCAGGGGACTAGCGGGAGGTTTTTCGGCCGGGGAGCTGTTTTTT | CASRGLAGGFSAGELFF
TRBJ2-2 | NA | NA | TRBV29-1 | TGCAGCGTTGTTGGACAGCGAGTCCCAGGGGAGCTGTTTTTT | CSVVGQRVPGELFF
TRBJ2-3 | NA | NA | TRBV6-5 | TGTGCCAGCAGTTACTCATCACCACATCCCGATACGCAGTATTTT | CASSYSSPHPDTQYF
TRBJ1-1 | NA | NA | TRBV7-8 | TGTGCCAGCAGCTACCGGGACACGAACACTGAAGCTTTCTTT | CASSYRDTNTEAFF
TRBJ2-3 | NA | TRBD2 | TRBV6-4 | TGTGCCAGCAGTGAGTCACTAGCGGGCACAGATACGCAGTATTTT | CASSESLAGTDTQYF
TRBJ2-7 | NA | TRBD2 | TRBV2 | TGTGCCAGCCTAGCCCCCGGGGGGACTAGCGGGAGGTCCACCTACGAGCAGTACTTC | CASLAPGGTSGRSTYEQYF
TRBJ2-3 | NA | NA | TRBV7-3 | TGTGCCAGCAGCTTAGGAGGGCCAGCCCTGGTTGGAGGGCCGGATACGCAGTATTTT | CASSLGGPALVGGPDTQYF
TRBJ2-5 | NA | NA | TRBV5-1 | TGCGCCAGCAGCTTGTCCCAGGGGCGACAAGAGACCCAGTACTTC | CASSLSQGRQETQYF
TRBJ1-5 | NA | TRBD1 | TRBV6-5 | TGTGCCAGCAACCACGTGACAGGGGGCGAGCCCCAGCATTTT | CASNHVTGGEPQHF
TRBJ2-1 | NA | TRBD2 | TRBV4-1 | TGCGCCAGCAGCCACTTCATGGGTGGGACTAGCAAGTTCTTC | CASSHFMGGTSKFF
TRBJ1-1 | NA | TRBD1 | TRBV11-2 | TGTGCCAGCAGCGTAAACCGGGGACAGGGAATAGCGAACACTGAAGCTTTCTTT | CASSVNRGQGIANTEAFF
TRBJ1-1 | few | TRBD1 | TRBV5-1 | TGCGCCAGCAGCCCCAGGACAGGGGGGGGCACTGAAGCTTTCTTT | CASSPRTGGGTEAFF
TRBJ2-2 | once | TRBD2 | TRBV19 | TGTGCCAGTAGTCCCGCTAGCGGGAGCATCGGGGAGCTGTTTTTT | CASSPASGSIGELFF
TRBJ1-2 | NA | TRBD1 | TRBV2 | TGTGCCAGCAGTGGACAGGGAGTAGGCTATGGCTACACCTTC | CASSGQGVGYGYTF
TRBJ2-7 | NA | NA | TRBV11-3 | TGTGCCAGCAGCTTAGATTTTGGGGCAGACGAGCAGTACTTC | CASSLDFGADEQYF
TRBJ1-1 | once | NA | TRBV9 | TGTGCCAGCAGCGCAGTCGGGGATTTGTACGGTGAAGCTTTCTTT | CASSAVGDLYGEAFF
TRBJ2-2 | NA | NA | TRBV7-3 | TGTGCCAGCAGGGAAGGAGCCAGGGTGACCGGGGAGCTGTTTTTT | CASREGARVTGELFF
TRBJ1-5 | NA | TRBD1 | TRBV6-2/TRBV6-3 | TGTGCCAGCAGTTACTCGGACAGGGAGGATAGCAATCAGCCCCAGCATTTT | CASSYSDREDSNQPQHF
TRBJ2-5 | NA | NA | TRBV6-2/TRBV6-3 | TGTGCCAGCAGTTTCGTTTCGACACCCGAGACCCAGTACTTC | CASSFVSTPETQYF